This passage covers 14 T cell receptor beta chains from one sample sequenced in a study of cytomegalovirus exposure and HLA in healthy donors. In the PCR, 60 Vbeta and 13 Jbeta primers were used. Data came from immunoSEQ multiplex PCR; TCRdb stores just in-frame clones and leaves some out. The sample has roughly 230,000 clones; approximately 91% are singletons. Sequenced material: PBMCs. The receptors shown here come from a girl aged 2 to 9 in good health and CMV-seronegative.

The rearrangement links TRBV11-2 to TRBJ1-3; 7 nucleotides line up with TRBD1. Germline CDR1 is SGHAT and CDR2 is FQNNGV. The CDR3 is 16 residues long. J lost 0 bases, V lost 0 bases, and 2 bases had no gene match. This chain's CDR3 is CASSLEDRISGNTIYF. CDR3 DNA: TGTGCCAGCAGCTTAGAGGACAGGATCTCTGGAAACACCATATATTTT.

V usage is TRBV28 and J usage is TRBJ2-1; 12 bases line up with TRBD1. The V gene end was trimmed by 4 bases and the J gene end by 1 base; junction bases not matched to a gene: 17. Germline V gene data show CDR1 as MDHEN and CDR2 as SYDVKM. The CDR3 contains 21 residues. The CDR3 is CASSYPGQGAHLDWSYNEQFF. CDR3 nucleotide sequence: TGTGCCAGCAGTTACCCGGGACAGGGGGCGCATCTTGACTGGTCCTACAATGAGCAGTTCTTC.

This rearrangement joins TRBV19 to TRBJ1-1; 7 bases fit TRBD1. The CDR3 is 13 residues long. V was clipped by 7 bases and J by 3 bases; unmatched bases: 5. Germline V lookup: CDR1 LNHDA, CDR2 SQIVND (reference sequence). The CDR3 bases are TGTGCCAGTATTTTCAGGGGGGACACTGAAGCTTTCTTT. Translated: CASIFRGDTEAFF.

The V call is TRBV7-8, the J call TRBJ1-2, with D tentatively TRBD1 (5 bases). The CDR3 totals 12 residues. With 5 bases removed from V and 7 bases from J, the gap between germline ends came to 11 bases. CDR1 SGHVS and CDR2 FQNEAQ come from the germline V gene. The CDR3 bases are TGTGCCAGCAGCCTTCTGGGGGGTGGCTACACCTTC. This gives the protein CASSLLGGGYTF.

The rearrangement joins TRBV2 to TRBJ2-7, with 8 bases matching TRBD2. V dropped 7 bases and J dropped 5; count of bases not matched to a gene: 4. Germline values: CDR1 SNHLY, CDR2 FYNNEI. The CDR3 totals 12 residues. In DNA, the CDR3 is TGTGCCAGCACGCGGGGGGAGAACGAGCAGTACTTC. Residues: CASTRGENEQYF.

The chain combines TRBV7-9 with TRBJ1-2, with 7 bases lining up with TRBD1. In germline, CDR1 is SEHNR, CDR2 FQNEAQ (reference sequence). The CDR3 is 13 amino acids. V gave up 6 bases and J gave up 2 bases; unmatched junction bases: 3. The CDR3 reads CASSPQGNYGYTF. The CDR3 DNA is TGTGCCAGCAGTCCACAGGGGAACTATGGCTACACCTTC.

This clone was counted a few times. The rearrangement joins TRBV6-1 to TRBJ1-4, with 8 positions matching TRBD1. The CDR3 consists of 14 residues. Germline V gene data show CDR1 as MNHNS and CDR2 as SASEGT. Germline trimming cut 3 bases from V and 8 bases from J; bases unmatched to any gene: 5. CDR3 nucleotides: TGTGCCAGCAGTGACGGGACAGGCAGGGAAAAACTGTTTTTT. Encoded protein: CASSDGTGREKLFF.

The count of this clone is one. The chain recombines TRBV28 with TRBJ2-5; 9 bases match TRBD2. CDR1 MDHEN and CDR2 SYDVKM come from the germline V gene. V lost 8 bases and J lost 6; bases outside the gene matches: 16. This CDR3 is built from 16 residues. The CDR3 is CASGQIRLAEEQTQYF. The CDR3 DNA reads as TGTGCCAGCGGACAAATCCGACTAGCGGAAGAACAGACCCAGTACTTC.

The CDR3, as DNA: TGTGCCAGCAGCTCGAGTTGGGCCGAGCAGTACTTC. The encoded protein is CASSSSWAEQYF. The genes are TRBV13 and TRBJ2-7; the D is unclear. The CDR3 has 12 residues. Germline CDR1 PRHDT, CDR2 FYEKMQ (reference sequence). V was cut by 4 bases and J by 6 bases, with 10 bases left in between.

The chain recombines TRBV4-1 with TRBJ1-1, with D uncertain. The V gene's germline CDR1 is MGHRA and CDR2 YSYEKL. CDR3 length: 14 amino acids. Trimming left V 0 bases short and J 1 base short, with 6 bases between. In nucleotides, the CDR3 is TGCGCCAGCAGCCAAGAGCGAGGGAACACTGAAGCTTTCTTT. Its translation: CASSQERGNTEAFF.

The V call is TRBV7-9, the J call TRBJ2-5; possible D gene TRBD2, 6 bases. Trimming left V 5 bases short and J 5 bases short, with 12 bases between. The CDR3 is made up of 13 amino acids. The V gene's germline CDR1 is SEHNR and CDR2 FQNEAQ (reference sequence). The CDR3 loop is CASSRDSEETQYF. The CDR3 DNA is TGTGCCAGCAGCCGGGACTCTGAGGAGACCCAGTACTTC.

The chain uses TRBV7-6 and TRBJ1-2; D might be TRBD1 (6 bases). V was trimmed by 5 bases and J by 7 bases, leaving 14 bases between them. The CDR3 runs 13 residues. Germline V gene lookup returns CDR1 SGHVS and CDR2 FNYEAQ. The CDR3 here is CASSLQQGSGYTF. The CDR3 nucleotides are TGTGCCAGCAGCCTCCAACAGGGTTCTGGCTACACCTTC. The full variable domain, rest sourced from reference TRBV7-6 and TRBJ1-2, is GAGVSQSPRYKVTKRGQDVALRCDPISGHVSLYWYRQALGQGPEFLTYFNYEAQQDKSGLPNDRFSAERPEGSISTLTIQRTEQRDSAMYRCASSLQQGSGYTFGSGTRLTVV.

The CDR3 nucleotides read TGTGCCACTAGAGACAGGGGGAATGAAAAACTGTTTTTT. This codes for CATRDRGNEKLFF. V is TRBV27 and J is TRBJ1-4, with TRBD1 identical over 9 bases. This CDR3 has 13 residues. V was clipped by 10 bases and J by 5 bases; unmatched bases: 5. In germline, CDR1 is MNHEY, CDR2 SMNVEV (reference sequence). Looking up the rest from reference TRBV27 and TRBJ1-4 gives the full variable domain: EAQVTQNPRYLITVTGKKLTVTCSQNMNHEYMSWYRQDPGLGLRQIYYSMNVEVTDKGDVPEGYKVSRKEKRNFPLILESPSPNQTSLYFCATRDRGNEKLFFGSGTQLSVL.

The rearrangement uses TRBV27 and TRBJ2-2; D might be TRBD1 or TRBD2, each matching 6 bases. Trimming removed 10 bases from V and 0 bases from J, with 15 bases in between. The CDR3 has 15 residues. The germline V gene has CDR1 MNHEY and CDR2 SMNVEV (reference sequence). DNA of the CDR3: TGTGCCACCAGGAGGGGGAACCCGAACACCGGGGAGCTGTTTTTT. This sequence encodes CATRRGNPNTGELFF.